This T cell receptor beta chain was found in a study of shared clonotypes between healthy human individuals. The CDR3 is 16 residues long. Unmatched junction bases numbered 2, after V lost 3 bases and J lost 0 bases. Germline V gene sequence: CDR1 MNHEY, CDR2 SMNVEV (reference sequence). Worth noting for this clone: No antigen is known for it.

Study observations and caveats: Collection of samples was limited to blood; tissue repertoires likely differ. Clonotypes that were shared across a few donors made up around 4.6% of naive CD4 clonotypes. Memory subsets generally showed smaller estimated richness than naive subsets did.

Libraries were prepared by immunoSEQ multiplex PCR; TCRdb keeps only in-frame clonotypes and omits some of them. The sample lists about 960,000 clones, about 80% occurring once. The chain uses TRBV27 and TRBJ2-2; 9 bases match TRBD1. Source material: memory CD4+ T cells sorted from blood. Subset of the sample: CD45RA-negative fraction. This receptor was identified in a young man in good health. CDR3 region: CASSLGQGPNTGELFF. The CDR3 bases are TGTGCCAGCAGTTTGGGACAGGGACCGAACACCGGGGAGCTGTTTTTT.